This T cell receptor beta chain was captured by sequencing in a study of blood T cell repertoires in COVID-19. Study as a whole: The United States, Italy and Spain supplied acute and convalescent COVID-19 samples.

Original handling: Estimation of nucleated cell counts relied on the amplification of reference gene primers. The protocol was immunoSEQ multiplex PCR, while the TCRdb copy is restricted to in-frame clones and leaves out a portion. D and trimming come from the DNA, and the V and J calls and clone size come from that table. The sample has 55,000 to 80,000 clones, more than 80% seen once; the top ten hold 2.7%. The CDR3 runs to 15 residues. V dropped 0 bases and J dropped 3 bases, with 9 bases sitting between them. In germline, CDR1 is LGHNA, CDR2 YNFKEQ. This chain uses TRBV4-2 with TRBJ2-1; maybe TRBD2 (6 bases). The clonotype comes from a man aged 50 to 59 with acute or convalescent COVID-19. Sample: peripheral blood. The CDR3 nucleotides are TGTGCCAGCAGCCAAGAAACTAGCAACTACAATGAGCAGTTCTTC. Amino acids: CASSQETSNYNEQFF.